Shown below are 10 T cell receptor beta chains from a single sample sequenced in a study of cytomegalovirus exposure and HLA in healthy donors (TCRdb year 2017). Libraries were made using the immunoSEQ multiplex PCR assay. For the multiplex PCR, a mixture combining 60 forward primers for TCR Vbeta segments and 13 reverse primers for TCR Jbeta segments was used. In its TCRdb copy, this immuneACCESS table keeps in-frame sequences only and misses some clones. Where compared with another copy, unresolved V genes explain less than half of these, and the others have no known cause. The sample's clone listing holds roughly 120,000 clones. Approximately 2.6% of the sample is in the top ten clones. Sequencing input: PBMCs. These receptors were collected from a man aged 30 to 45 in good health and CMV-seronegative.

This chain connects TRBV4-2 to TRBJ2-7; 7 positions match TRBD2. Looked up from germline, CDR1 is LGHNA and CDR2 is YNFKEQ. The CDR3 has 16 amino acids. The ends lost 0 bases at V and 4 bases at J; junction bases unmatched: 9. This chain's CDR3 is CASSQDSTSRKYEQYF. The CDR3 nucleotides are TGTGCCAGCAGCCAAGACTCGACTAGCCGTAAGTACGAGCAGTACTTC.

V is TRBV7-9 and J is TRBJ2-7; possible D gene TRBD1, 6 bases. The CDR3 has 15 amino acids. Germline V gene lookup returns CDR1 SEHNR and CDR2 FQNEAQ (reference sequence). The V end was cut by 3 bases, the J end by 0 bases, with 12 bases between. CDR3 in amino acids: CASSFGGGASYEQYF. The CDR3 region has the DNA TGTGCCAGCAGCTTTGGGGGCGGCGCCTCCTACGAGCAGTACTTC.

The chain employs TRBV5-1 and TRBJ2-3; 7 positions match TRBD2. The V and J ends lost 1 base and 4 bases, in that order; junction bases with no gene match: 3. CDR3 length: 14 residues. The V gene's germline CDR1 is SGHRS and CDR2 YFSETQ. DNA of the CDR3: TGCGCCAGCAGCTTGAACGGGAGGTCAGATACGCAGTATTTT. It codes for CASSLNGRSDTQYF.

The rearrangement joins TRBV27 to TRBJ2-1; D gene ambiguous. The V and J ends lost 4 bases and 0 bases respectively, with 7 bases between them. Germline CDR1 is MNHEY and CDR2 is SMNVEV (reference sequence). This CDR3 has 14 residues. CDR3 nucleotides: TGTGCCAGCAGTTCCCCTAGCTCCTACAATGAGCAGTTCTTC. This encodes CASSSPSSYNEQFF.

The chain joins TRBV29-1 to TRBJ2-1, with TRBD2 as a possible D gene (6 bases). The CDR3 contains 15 residues. Germline CDR1 is SQVTM and CDR2 is ANQGSEA. V dropped 7 bases and J dropped 8 bases, with 24 bases sitting between them. In DNA, the CDR3 is TGCAGCGCTCTGACGCCGGGCGGGGTCCGGGATGAGCAGTTCTTC. The encoded protein is CSALTPGGVRDEQFF.

This chain connects TRBV19 to TRBJ2-5; weak D call: TRBD1 (7 bases). CDR1 LNHDA and CDR2 SQIVND come from the germline V gene (reference sequence). The CDR3 contains 14 residues. Trimming removed 5 bases at V and 5 bases at J, with 15 bases between. CDR3 DNA: TGTGCCAGTAGTTGGGTCGGAGGGGGCGAGACCCAGTACTTC. Translating gives CASSWVGGGETQYF.

The chain carries TRBV19 and TRBJ2-4; 7 bases match TRBD1. V was pared by 6 bases and J by 7 bases, with 9 bases of the junction left unmatched. This CDR3 comprises 14 residues. CDR1 LNHDA and CDR2 SQIVND come from the germline V gene (reference sequence). CDR3: CASRAPGQDNIQYF. As DNA, the CDR3 is TGTGCCAGTAGAGCTCCCGGACAGGACAACATTCAGTACTTC.

V is TRBV28 and J is TRBJ2-7; weak D call: TRBD1 (5 bases). V gave up 4 bases and J gave up 2 bases, with 12 bases separating them. The CDR3 loop spans 14 amino acids. Germline V lookup: CDR1 MDHEN, CDR2 SYDVKM. The CDR3 bases are TGTGCCAGCAGTTCTTTCAGGGATACCTACGAGCAGTACTTC. Amino acid sequence: CASSSFRDTYEQYF.

The V and J genes are TRBV5-1 and TRBJ2-7; TRBD1 matches at 11 bases. V trimming: 4 bases; J trimming: 4 bases; junction bases outside the gene matches: 7. CDR3 length: 15 residues. In germline, CDR1 is SGHRS, CDR2 YFSETQ. The CDR3 protein is CASSGRTGGVYEQYF. The CDR3 DNA is TGCGCCAGCAGCGGAAGGACAGGGGGCGTGTACGAGCAGTACTTC.

V usage is TRBV29-1 and J usage is TRBJ2-3, with 7 bases matching TRBD1. Germline loops: CDR1 SQVTM, CDR2 ANQGSEA. The length of the CDR3 is 16 residues. V trimming: 6 bases; J trimming: 0 bases; junction bases outside the gene matches: 12. The CDR3 DNA sequence: TGCAGCGTCCGGACAACGGGACAGACTAGCACAGATACGCAGTATTTT. Translating it yields CSVRTTGQTSTDTQYF.